This T cell receptor (beta chain) stems from a study of CD8 T cells in ankylosing spondylitis. Whole-study results and caveats: Ankylosing spondylitis blood seemed to carry a telltale TCR beta motif made of about 8 highly homologous variants.

Worth noting for this clonotype: Its specificity is unknown.

This CDR3 is 15 amino acids long. Germline V CDR1 and CDR2: SEHNR, FQNEAQ (reference sequence). The V segment lost 5 bases and the J segment 3 bases; nucleotides outside the gene matches: 6. TCRdb used MiXCR to reprocess the 5' RACE reads, holding one entry per CDR3 protein. The sample carries fewer than 200,000 distinct CDR3 sequences, 18% recorded once. Sequencing was carried out using blood, either unsorted or a sorted T cell fraction (not recorded which). This sequence joins TRBV7-9 and TRBJ2-1, with TRBD2 matching over 8 bases. The TCR was taken from a male donor with ankylosing spondylitis or in good health (not recorded which). CDR3 sequence reads: CASSPSGRNYNEQFF. Written as DNA, the CDR3 is TGTGCCAGCAGCCCAAGCGGGAGAAACTACAATGAGCAGTTCTTC. Filled out from reference TRBV7-9 and TRBJ2-1, the complete variable domain reads DTGVSQNPRHKITKRGQNVTFRCDPISEHNRLYWYRQTLGQGPEFLTYFQNEAQLEKSRLLSDRFSAERPKGSFSTLEIQRTEQGDSAMYLCASSPSGRNYNEQFFGPGTRLTVL.